The clone carrying this TCR beta chain was detected many times. Its antigen is not known. Unique molecular identifiers were used in preparing the TCRbeta library. TCRdb re-called the PCR reads with MiXCR, one entry per CDR3 protein. The table includes a few hundred thousand distinct CDR3 sequences, 9.5% to 13% detected once. Germline V lookup: CDR1 LNHNV, CDR2 YYDKDF (reference sequence). The length of the CDR3 is 15 residues. Trimming shortened V by 3 bases and J by 5 bases, and 15 bases separated the two germline ends. The sample originates from a study of T-cell reconstitution after alpha-beta-depleted transplantation in children. Study conclusions and caveats: Roughly two months post-transplant, alpha-beta T cells reportedly originated from several hundred graft clones that had expanded. Fresh T-cell production supplied most of the T-cell counts and diversity seen one year after transplant.

Sample: PBMCs, taken before TCRalphabeta/CD19-depleted stem cell transplant. This receptor was identified in a boy in the first two years of life with acute myeloid leukemia, due to receive a stem cell transplant. The V gene is TRBV15, the J gene TRBJ2-3; D not certain. The CDR3 loop is CATSRGFLGGDTQYF. The CDR3 DNA is TGTGCCACCAGCAGGGGTTTTTTAGGTGGAGATACGCAGTATTTT.